The clone carrying this TCR beta chain was recorded a few times. The antigen remains undetermined. Per germline, CDR1 MDHEN and CDR2 SYDVKM. The CDR3 is 14 amino acids. The V gene lost 3 bases and the J gene lost 7 bases, with 12 bases spanning the gap. This sample is part of a study of beta chain features in type 1 diabetes. The overall study: There was similarity between patients and healthy donors in age, gender and cell yields. Examination of sorted cells across all samples involved approximately 100,000,000 cells.

Every isolated RNA sample was fully reverse transcribed, so sequencing captured expressed TCRB transcripts. Assay used: immunoSEQ multiplex PCR; TCRdb lists only in-frame clones, some missing. This sample has 400,000 to 550,000 clones; 11% occur once, and the top ten carry 0.035% to 0.05%. General study points: All four CD4+ subsets from Type 1 diabetes patients carried moderately but significantly shorter TCRB CDR3s.

CD45RO/CCR7/CD25/CD127/CD95/CD27 staining was used to isolate CD4+ naive, central memory, regulatory and stem cell-like memory cells by sorting. Source material: naive CD4+ T cells from blood. The sequence derives from a woman between 18 and 29 years old in good health. The J gene is TRBJ2-2, the V gene TRBV28, with D perhaps matching TRBD1 or TRBD2 (6 bases each). The chain's CDR3 is CASSFGGKDGELFF. The CDR3 bases are TGTGCCAGCAGTTTCGGGGGCAAAGACGGGGAGCTGTTTTTT.